This T cell receptor (beta chain) is from a study of CD8 T cells in Susac syndrome. Reverse transcription of roughly 0.5 to 1 ug RNA was performed with random hexamers. TCRdb processed the immunoSEQ multiplex PCR reads anew with MiXCR; each CDR3 protein has one entry. In the table there are over 200,000 distinct CDR3 sequences, more than 85% of which are singletons. Germline CDR1 MNHEY, CDR2 SMNVEV (reference sequence). This CDR3 has 13 residues. V shed 9 bases and J shed 4 bases, with 15 bases lying between them. Sequencing of TCR beta was undertaken in CD8+ and CD4+ T cells derived from blood. Input material: CD4+ T cells from PBMCs. The J gene is TRBJ1-1, the V gene TRBV27, with D unresolved. The TCR sequence derives from a human donor with multiple sclerosis. The CDR3 loop is CASHPRKATEAFF. The CDR3 coding sequence is TGTGCCAGTCACCCCCGAAAGGCCACTGAAGCTTTCTTT.